The present TCR beta chain was sequenced within a study of blood T cell repertoires in COVID-19. The assay was immunoSEQ multiplex PCR, and TCRdb's table has in-frame clones only and misses some. Of roughly 120,000 clones listed, 80% to 90% are singletons. Germline assignment: CDR1 LGHDT and CDR2 YNNKEL (reference sequence). V gave up 6 bases and J gave up 0 bases, with 9 bases separating them. This CDR3 is built from 14 residues. The TCR originated in a man between 65 and 85 years old who had recovered from COVID-19. This chain uses TRBV3-1 (or the pseudogene TRBV3-2) with TRBJ1-3, with D possibly matching TRBD1 (6 bases). The sample was peripheral blood. The CDR3, as DNA: TGTGCCAGCAGAGACAGGTTCTCTGGAAACACCATATATTTT. Its translation: CASRDRFSGNTIYF.